This T cell receptor (beta chain) was identified during a study of control samples from healthy donors and cancer patients. This clone was recorded once. V lost 6 bases and J lost 5, with 13 bases in between. There are 13 residues in the CDR3. The V gene's germline CDR1 is MNHEY and CDR2 SMNVEV (reference sequence). Sequenced by immunoSEQ multiplex PCR; TCRdb stores in-frame clones only, minus some. The sample consists of about 160,000 clones, about 95% of them appearing once. This sequence was found in a man aged 55 to 69 with colorectal cancer. What was sequenced was PBMCs. V and J are TRBV27 and TRBJ1-1; D is perhaps TRBD1 (6 bases). CDR3 nucleotides: TGTGCCAGCAGACAAGGGGGATCGACTGAAGCTTTCTTT. This translates into CASRQGGSTEAFF.